This TCR beta chain derives from a study of metastatic and nonmetastatic thyroid tumors. As for the study in general: Repertoire data that came from the blood and tumor or nodule tissue of malignant and benign thyroid patients were compared. Findings and limits, study-wide: TCR beta diversity was reportedly significantly higher in malignant thyroid tumors than benign nodules, in blood and tumor.

In the authors' methods: Clinicopathological groups supplied CDR3 differences that were used to build a distant-metastasis classifier for papillary thyroid cancer. Using MiXCR, TCRdb re-called clones from the PCR reads. Here the V and J calls rest on TCRdb's processing, not on the authors' analysis. The table includes approximately 90,000 clones, around 7.8% detected once. Prior to thyroid surgery, none of the patients had received any treatment. This CDR3 has 16 residues. The germline V gene encodes CDR1 DFQATT and CDR2 SNEGSKA (reference sequence). V shed 7 bases, J shed 1 base, and the junction held 10 bases outside the gene matches. This clone was recorded at least ten times. The antigen remains unidentified.

The origin of this receptor is a female donor with papillary thyroid cancer or a benign thyroid nodule (not recorded which). Some clones in this sample may be carry-over from other donors' samples. The chain combines TRBV20-1 with TRBJ1-5, with TRBD1 matching 10 bases. Sample: blood. In nucleotides, the CDR3 is TGCAGTGTTGGGGGGGACAGGGGTATAAGCAATCAGCCCCAGCATTTT. The encoded protein is CSVGGDRGISNQPQHF.